The 5 T cell receptor beta chains in this list originate from one sample, sequenced in a study of T cells in narcolepsy. Repertoires were generated with immunoSEQ multiplex PCR, while TCRdb's copy carries only in-frame clones and drops some. In the table there are 20,000 to 30,000 clones, 55% to 80% of which are singletons. The sequencing sample was made of memory (CD45RA-) CD4+ T cells from blood. These receptor sequences come from a human donor in good health.

The chain employs TRBV9 and TRBJ2-3; no definite D call. Deletions cut 3 bases from V and 6 bases from J, with 26 bases between. Germline CDR1 is SGDLS and CDR2 is YYNGEE. This CDR3 spans 18 amino acids. CDR3 region: CASSGNPSGIQLRDTQYF. As DNA, the CDR3 is TGTGCCAGCAGCGGCAATCCCTCCGGCATCCAACTCCGGGATACGCAGTATTTT. The variable domain in full, with the rest retrieved from reference TRBV9 and TRBJ2-3, is DSGVTQTPKHLITATGQRVTLRCSPRSGDLSVYWYQQSLDQGLQFLIQYYNGEERAKGNILERFSAQQFPDLHSELNLSSLELGDSALYFCASSGNPSGIQLRDTQYFGPGTRLTVL.

The gene calls are TRBV19 and TRBJ2-3, with 10 bases lining up with TRBD2. From germline, CDR1 is LNHDA and CDR2 SQIVND (reference sequence). The CDR3 sequence is 14 residues long. The V gene end was trimmed by 5 bases and the J gene end by 5 bases; junction bases not matched to a gene: 4. This CDR3 is CASSLAGVGDTQYF. In DNA form, the CDR3 reads TGTGCCAGTAGTCTAGCGGGAGTGGGAGATACGCAGTATTTT.

This rearrangement joins TRBV11-3 to TRBJ2-7; 9 bases match TRBD2. Germline V gene sequence: CDR1 SGHNT, CDR2 YENEEA. CDR3 size: 13 residues. V was pared by 5 bases and J by 6 bases, with 5 bases of the junction left unmatched. CDR3 in amino acids: CASSRSGRPEQYF. Written as DNA, the CDR3 is TGTGCCAGCAGCCGGAGCGGGAGGCCCGAGCAGTACTTC.

The J gene is TRBJ2-7, the V gene TRBV19, with D tentatively TRBD1 or TRBD2 (5 bases each). This CDR3 has 15 amino acids. Germline loops: CDR1 LNHDA, CDR2 SQIVND (reference sequence). Trimming took 7 bases from V and 7 from J, leaving 23 bases between them. The CDR3 bases are TGTGCCAGTACCGGTGAAGGGACCCATACTTATGAGCAGTACTTC. Protein: CASTGEGTHTYEQYF. Variable domain in full (rest from reference TRBV19 and TRBJ2-7): DGGITQSPKYLFRKEGQNVTLSCEQNLNHDAMYWYRQDPGQGLRLIYYSQIVNDFQKGDIAEGYSVSREKKESFPLTVTSAQKNPTAFYLCASTGEGTHTYEQYFGPGTRLTVT.

By sample fraction, this clone is large (0.1 to 1%). The genes are TRBV5-5 and TRBJ1-4; D is uncertain. This CDR3 comprises 16 residues. V lost 0 bases, J lost 8 bases, and 17 bases lay in between. Germline V gene lookup returns CDR1 SGHKS and CDR2 YYEKEE (reference sequence). The CDR3 DNA is TGTGCCAGCAGCTTGGAGCCAACTGGGTCCTGGGAAAAACTGTTTTTT. It codes for CASSLEPTGSWEKLFF.